The rows below give T cell receptor beta chains drawn from one sample of a study of T cell clonotyping in hematopoietic cell transplantation. Produced via immunoSEQ multiplex PCR; TCRdb's table is partial and in-frame only. The data contain some 49,000 clones, around 84% of them singletons. The sample was peripheral blood mononuclear cells, taken before stem cell transplant. These receptors all come from a man aged 60 to 75 with biphenotypic leukemia. Some clones in this sample may be carry-over from other donors' samples. CDR3s leave out the opening cysteine and the closing phenylalanine or tryptophan. Size values are once, few and many counts, or a class for expanded clones, and some rows have none.

J gene	V gene	clone size	CDR3 protein
TRBJ2-5	TRBV18	-	ASSPGQRQETQY
TRBJ2-7	TRBV28	-	ASSQGQLRAYEQY
TRBJ1-2	TRBV4-1	-	ASSQATGDLEDGYT
TRBJ2-7	TRBV9	once	ASSGVGVEQY
TRBJ2-5	TRBV15	-	ATSRGKNEETQY
TRBJ2-4	TRBV11-1	-	ASSLQGTVNIQY
TRBJ2-7	TRBV27	medium-sized	ASSLRPGWVEQY
TRBJ1-5	TRBV25-1	-	ATPGLIVNQPQH
TRBJ1-4	TRBV10-3	-	AISPAGEKLF
TRBJ2-6	TRBV5-1	-	ASSLDYSGANVLT
TRBJ2-7	TRBV7-8	-	ASSLAGTSLVYEQY
TRBJ1-2	TRBV5-1	-	ASSPQSDGYT
TRBJ2-7	TRBV5-4	-	ASRLFGTYEQY
TRBJ2-2	TRBV29-1	-	SVGETVNTGELF
TRBJ1-5	TRBV30	-	AWSVPRQRAEGYSNQPQH
TRBJ2-7	TRBV28	-	ASTPGGPPYEQY
TRBJ2-1	TRBV6-1	-	ASSEVLPTYNEQF
TRBJ1-4	TRBV5-1	-	ASSRHDSGGSEKLF
TRBJ2-7	TRBV27	-	ASRDLRVDEQY
TRBJ2-1	TRBV5-1	-	ASSLTSSGSGGNEQF
TRBJ1-5	TRBV5-1	-	ASSLIPDQPQH
TRBJ1-1	TRBV2	-	APTTGFNTEAF
TRBJ2-7	TRBV4-3	-	ASSQDLRAGGPEQY
TRBJ2-1	TRBV5-4	-	ASRRTGTSGIDEQF
TRBJ2-1	TRBV7-2	-	ASSTQGEQF
TRBJ1-2	TRBV9	-	ASSVAGGYNYGYT
TRBJ2-7	TRBV7-7	once	ASSLTRSSYEQY
TRBJ2-1	TRBV28	-	ASSTIGGASGRPREQF
TRBJ2-1	TRBV30	-	AWRVLSYNEQF
TRBJ1-2	TRBV5-6	-	ASSPGGYGYT
TRBJ2-7	TRBV7-6	once	ASSLMTGGHEQY
TRBJ2-1	TRBV30	few	AWRHDRDNEQF
TRBJ2-2	TRBV7-9	-	ASSLVASGTELF
TRBJ1-1	TRBV7-8	-	ASSTRDRSYEAF
TRBJ2-1	TRBV6-5	few	ASSYKGASGYNEQF
TRBJ2-5	TRBV20-1	-	ASGAGGTQY
TRBJ1-5	TRBV7-2	-	ASSLHKNQPQH
TRBJ1-5	TRBV19	-	ASSMLDNQPQH
TRBJ1-2	TRBV2	-	ASSESGRDGYT
TRBJ2-2	TRBV7-3	-	ASSFNEGELF
TRBJ1-5	TRBV2	-	ASSLQGALEPQH
TRBJ1-2	TRBV5-1	-	ASSLDLGRRNYGYT
TRBJ2-3	TRBV5-1	-	ASSLTPGTQY
TRBJ1-1	TRBV6-1	-	ASRKTGGRHEAF